The 27 T cell receptor beta chains listed next were all sequenced from one sample in a study of cytotoxic CD8 clonotypes in ibrutinib-treated CLL. Libraries were prepared by immunoSEQ multiplex PCR; TCRdb keeps only in-frame clonotypes and omits some of them. The sample gives 150,000 or so clones, over 75% of which show up once; 7.5% to 8% is in the top ten. The starting material was PBMCs, obtained after 36 months of ibrutinib treatment. Source of these receptors: a human donor with chronic lymphocytic leukemia.

The chain recombines TRBV5-4 with TRBJ2-2; D may be TRBD1 (5 bases). CDR1 and CDR2 (germline): SGHNT, YYREEE (reference sequence). V dropped 4 bases and J dropped 10 bases, with 17 bases sitting between them. This CDR3 region has 14 residues. CDR3: CASSLGATHPELFF. The CDR3 DNA follows: TGTGCCAGCAGCCTAGGGGCGACCCATCCGGAGCTGTTTTTT.

The CDR3 nucleotides read TGTGCCAGCAGTTACTCCGTTACCGGGACCTCCTACGAGCAGTACTTC. Translating it yields CASSYSVTGTSYEQYF. The chain joins TRBV6-5 to TRBJ2-7, with D possibly called TRBD1 or TRBD2 (5 bases each). The CDR3 runs 16 residues. Germline-derived CDR1 and CDR2 are MNHEY and SVGAGI. The V end lost 0 bases, the J end lost 0 bases, and 12 bases lay between the germline ends.

Here the CDR3 DNA reads TGCGCCAGCAGAATTAGTACAGCTCAAGAGACCCAGTACTTC. Translation gives CASRISTAQETQYF. The rearrangement uses TRBV5-1 and TRBJ2-5, with D hard to call. Trimming shortened V by 5 bases and J by 2 bases, and 13 bases separated the two germline ends. The CDR3 is made up of 14 amino acids. Germline V CDR1 and CDR2: SGHRS, YFSETQ. Full variable domain (remainder filled in from reference TRBV5-1 and TRBJ2-5): KAGVTQTPRYLIKTRGQQVTLSCSPISGHRSVSWYQQTPGQGLQFLFEYFSETQRNKGNFPGRFSGRQFSNSRSEMNVSTLELGDSALYLCASRISTAQETQYFGPGTRLLVL.

V and J are TRBV6-5 and TRBJ2-3; D is possibly TRBD2 (5 bases). The CDR3 loop spans 12 amino acids. Trimming left V 8 bases short and J 6 bases short, with 12 bases between. Per the germline V gene, CDR1 is MNHEY and CDR2 is SVGAGI. Here the CDR3 DNA reads TGTGCCAGCTCAAGGACTGGCGATACGCAGTATTTT. Its protein is CASSRTGDTQYF.

The chain uses TRBV14 and TRBJ2-7; no clear D gene. The CDR3 is 15 amino acids. Trimming removed 0 bases from V and 4 bases from J, with 13 bases in between. The germline V gene has CDR1 SGHDN and CDR2 FVKESK. The CDR3 reads CASSQDIVVTYEQYF. The CDR3 coding sequence is TGTGCCAGCAGCCAAGATATAGTGGTTACATACGAGCAGTACTTC.

This clone came up a few times. The chain has TRBV14 and TRBJ2-7; D remains ambiguous. The V gene's germline CDR1 is SGHDN and CDR2 FVKESK. V lost 4 bases, J lost 0 bases, and 4 bases lay in between. This CDR3 spans 12 amino acids. CDR3 amino acids: CASSPTSYEQYF. The CDR3, as DNA: TGTGCCAGCAGCCCGACCTCCTACGAGCAGTACTTC.

This chain connects TRBV7-7 to TRBJ2-7; D is perhaps TRBD2 (6 bases). This CDR3 region has 14 residues. In germline, CDR1 is SSHAT, CDR2 FNYEAQ (reference sequence). Trimming pared 6 bases from V and 3 bases from J, leaving 15 bases between. The CDR3 region is CASSEYGGVYEQYF. CDR3 in DNA: TGTGCCAGCAGTGAATATGGCGGGGTCTACGAGCAGTACTTC.

CDR3 in DNA: TGTGCCAGTAGTATCATTTTTCGGGCAGGAGGGAATGAAAAACTGTTTTTT. Amino acids: CASSIIFRAGGNEKLFF. V usage is TRBV19 and J usage is TRBJ1-4; no firm D call. The germline V gene encodes CDR1 LNHDA and CDR2 SQIVND (reference sequence). The CDR3 is 17 residues long. V shed 3 bases and J shed 5 bases, with 19 bases lying between them.

V usage is TRBV5-1 and J usage is TRBJ2-1, with D possibly being TRBD2 (5 bases). The CDR3 totals 13 residues. V gave up 4 bases and J gave up 3 bases, with 8 bases separating them. Germline CDR1 reads SGHRS; CDR2 reads YFSETQ. CDR3 sequence: CASSRSGYNEQFF. Here the CDR3 DNA reads TGCGCCAGCAGCCGGAGCGGCTACAATGAGCAGTTCTTC.

The rearrangement joins TRBV10-3 to TRBJ1-1; D perhaps matches TRBD1 (5 bases). CDR3 length equals 14 residues. CDR1 is ENHRY, CDR2 SYGVKD, per germline. V lost 8 bases to trimming and J lost 2 bases, with 15 bases between them. The CDR3 nucleotides are TGTGCCATCCGGAGGGGAGGGACCAACACTGAAGCTTTCTTT. Its protein is CAIRRGGTNTEAFF.

In its sample, this clone was seen a few times. The chain carries TRBV19 and TRBJ1-2; possibly TRBD1 for D (6 bases). The V end lost 6 bases, the J end lost 4 bases, and 27 bases lay between the germline ends. The CDR3 has 18 amino acids. The germline CDR1 and CDR2 sequences are LNHDA and SQIVND (reference sequence). The CDR3 DNA sequence: TGTGCCAGTAGCACCCTCCCTCCCTCAAGTACAGGGATCTATGGCTACACCTTC. Protein: CASSTLPPSSTGIYGYTF.

V usage is TRBV5-1 and J usage is TRBJ2-5; D may be TRBD2 (6 bases). The germline V gene has CDR1 SGHRS and CDR2 YFSETQ. The CDR3 runs to 14 residues. Trimming took 2 bases from V and 5 from J, leaving 13 bases between them. CDR3 in amino acids: CASSLSTSGETQYF. The CDR3 DNA follows: TGCGCCAGCAGCTTATCGACAAGCGGGGAGACCCAGTACTTC.

The rearrangement joins TRBV7-9 to TRBJ2-7, with TRBD2 matching 9 bases. Germline lookup yields CDR1 SEHNR and CDR2 FQNEAQ (reference sequence). V shed 7 bases and J 5 bases; nucleotides not matched to a gene: 6. There are 13 residues in the CDR3. The CDR3 DNA is TGTGCCAGCAAAGCGGGAGGTCTTCACGAGCAGTACTTC. Translating gives CASKAGGLHEQYF.

This clone appeared a few times. The J gene is TRBJ1-5, the V gene TRBV28, with D unresolved. This CDR3 is built from 12 residues. Between the trimmed V and J ends, which lost 5 bases and 6 bases, there was a span of 8 bases. Germline-derived CDR1 and CDR2 are MDHEN and SYDVKM. As DNA, the CDR3 is TGTGCCAGCAGTCCACTGATTCAGCCCCAGCATTTT. It is translated as CASSPLIQPQHF.

In regard to this clone: Other DNA sequences in the same sample also yield this CDR3. V is TRBV7-9 and J is TRBJ1-2; possible D gene TRBD1, 6 bases. Trimming left V 4 bases short and J 4 bases short, with 16 bases between. The CDR3 is 15 amino acids. Germline lookup yields CDR1 SEHNR and CDR2 FQNEAQ (reference sequence). CDR3 protein: CASSSQGLASYGYTF. The DNA for the CDR3 is TGTGCCAGCAGCTCCCAGGGGTTAGCTTCCTATGGCTACACCTTC.

This clone has just one count. The gene calls are TRBV29-1 and TRBJ2-7; 7 nucleotides align to TRBD1. The germline V gene encodes CDR1 SQVTM and CDR2 ANQGSEA. V lost 7 bases, J lost 5 bases, and 2 bases stayed unmatched. The CDR3 is 10 amino acids. The CDR3 loop is CSAGTDEQYF. CDR3 nucleotide sequence: TGCAGCGCGGGGACAGACGAGCAGTACTTC.

This chain uses TRBV11-2 with TRBJ1-3; D not resolved. Per the germline V gene, CDR1 is SGHAT and CDR2 is FQNNGV. Trimming left V 0 bases short and J 0 bases short, with 9 bases between. The CDR3 length is 16 residues. CDR3 sequence (DNA): TGTGCCAGCAGCTTAGAACTTTTTAGCTCTGGAAACACCATATATTTT. This codes for CASSLELFSSGNTIYF.

V usage is TRBV2 and J usage is TRBJ1-1, with D tentatively TRBD1 (6 bases). This CDR3 comprises 12 residues. The ends were cut back, 4 bases at V and 7 bases at J, with 10 bases in the middle. Looked up from germline, CDR1 is SNHLY and CDR2 is FYNNEI. The CDR3 region is CASSGTGREAFF. The CDR3 DNA is TGTGCCAGCAGTGGCACAGGGCGTGAAGCTTTCTTT.

In this sample, this clone turned up once. This chain's CDR3 is CASSSGLARELFF. CDR3 bases: TGCGCCAGCAGCTCAGGACTAGCCAGGGAGCTGTTTTTT. This rearrangement joins TRBV5-1 to TRBJ2-2, with TRBD2 matching 8 bases. CDR3 size: 13 residues. V dropped 3 bases and J dropped 9; count of bases not matched to a gene: 4. Germline CDR1 and CDR2: SGHRS and YFSETQ.

This clone appeared once. The gene calls are TRBV30 and TRBJ1-6; no clear D gene. The V end was cut by 0 bases, the J end by 10 bases, with 4 bases between. This CDR3 has 11 amino acids. In germline, CDR1 is GTSNPN, CDR2 SVGIG (reference sequence). CDR3: CAWSVGSPLHF. CDR3 DNA: TGTGCCTGGAGTGTAGGGTCACCCCTCCACTTT.

The rearrangement links TRBV28 to TRBJ1-5; D ambiguous. Trimming removed 5 bases from V and 5 bases from J, with 4 bases in between. Germline CDR1 MDHEN, CDR2 SYDVKM. CDR3 length equals 11 residues. CDR3 DNA: TGTGCCAGCAGTGGGTATCAGCCCCAGCATTTT. Its protein product is CASSGYQPQHF.

This clone was counted once. In DNA, the CDR3 is TGTGCCAGCAGCTTACGGCCACTAGCGGGAGGTAGTAATGAGCAGTTCTTC. This sequence encodes CASSLRPLAGGSNEQFF. The rearrangement joins TRBV11-3 to TRBJ2-1, with 12 bases matching TRBD2. The CDR3 is 17 residues long. The J segment lost 7 bases and the V segment lost 2 bases, leaving 9 bases of the junction unmatched. CDR1 is SGHNT, CDR2 YENEEA, per germline.

The chain combines TRBV6-5 with TRBJ1-5; D is unclear. V gave up 0 bases and J gave up 7 bases, with 10 bases separating them. This CDR3 spans 14 amino acids. From germline, CDR1 is MNHEY and CDR2 SVGAGI. CDR3 protein: CASSYSNSGQPQHF. The CDR3 bases are TGTGCCAGCAGTTACTCGAATTCGGGACAGCCCCAGCATTTT.

This chain links TRBV7-9 with TRBJ2-1, with 9 bases lining up with TRBD2. Unmatched junction bases numbered 10, after V lost 7 bases and J lost 3 bases. CDR1 and CDR2 from the germline V gene are SEHNR and FQNEAQ (reference sequence). This CDR3 comprises 16 residues. DNA of the CDR3: TGTGCCAGCACCGAATCGCGGGGGGGATTCTACAATGAGCAGTTCTTC. Its protein is CASTESRGGFYNEQFF.

The chain uses TRBV5-4 and TRBJ2-3, with 9 bases lining up with TRBD2. The germline CDR1 and CDR2 sequences are SGHNT and YYREEE (reference sequence). V shed 4 bases, J shed 3 bases, and the junction held 9 bases outside the gene matches. CDR3 length: 16 residues. DNA of the CDR3: TGTGCCAGCAGCACCTTATTAGCGGGAGCGACAGATACGCAGTATTTT. Its translation is CASSTLLAGATDTQYF. The whole variable domain, filled in from reference TRBV5-4 and TRBJ2-3, reads ETGVTQSPTHLIKTRGQQVTLRCSSQSGHNTVSWYQQALGQGPQFIFQYYREEENGRGNFPPRFSGLQFPNYSSELNVNALELDDSALYLCASSTLLAGATDTQYFGPGTRLTVL.

The V gene is TRBV6-1, the J gene TRBJ1-2, with D hard to call. Per germline, CDR1 MNHNS and CDR2 SASEGT. V lost 3 bases to trimming and J lost 0 bases, with 11 bases between them. The CDR3 has 15 amino acids. This CDR3 reads CASSESRRANYGYTF. The CDR3 DNA follows: TGTGCCAGCAGTGAGTCCCGGAGAGCTAACTATGGCTACACCTTC.

The V call is TRBV30, the J call TRBJ1-4; D is undetermined. This CDR3 is built from 12 residues. Per the germline V gene, CDR1 is GTSNPN and CDR2 is SVGIG (reference sequence). The V end lost 0 bases, the J end lost 4 bases, and 3 bases lay between the germline ends. CDR3: CAWSVYNEKLFF. The CDR3, as DNA: TGTGCCTGGAGTGTATATAATGAAAAACTGTTTTTT.